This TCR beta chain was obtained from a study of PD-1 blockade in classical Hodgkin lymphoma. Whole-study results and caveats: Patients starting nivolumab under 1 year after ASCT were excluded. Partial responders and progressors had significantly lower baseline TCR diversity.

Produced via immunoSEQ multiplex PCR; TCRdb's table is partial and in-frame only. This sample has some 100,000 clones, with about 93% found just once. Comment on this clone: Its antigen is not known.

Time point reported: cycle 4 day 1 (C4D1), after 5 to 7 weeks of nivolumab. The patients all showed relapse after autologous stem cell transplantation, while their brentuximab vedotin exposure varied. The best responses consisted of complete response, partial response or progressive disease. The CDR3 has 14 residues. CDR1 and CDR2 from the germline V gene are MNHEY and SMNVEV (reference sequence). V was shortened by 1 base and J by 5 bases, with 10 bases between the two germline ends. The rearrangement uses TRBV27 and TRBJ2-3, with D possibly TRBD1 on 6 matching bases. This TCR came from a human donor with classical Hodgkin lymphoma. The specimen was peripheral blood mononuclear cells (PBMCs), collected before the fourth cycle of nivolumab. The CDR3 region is CASSLLGTRDTQYF. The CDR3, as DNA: TGTGCCAGCAGTTTATTAGGGACACGAGATACGCAGTATTTT.